The 30 T cell receptor beta chains presented below share a single source sample, sequenced in a study of response to subunit inactivated influenza vaccine (dated by TCRdb to between 2018 and 2020). Library construction relied on RT-PCR. TCRdb lists the instrument as Illumina HiSeq 2500. TCRdb reran the public reads through fastp at Q25 and MiXCR, keeping productive beta chains. Duplicate CDR3 protein sequences are folded into a single record with the most common DNA and genes. This sample has just under 550,000 distinct CDR3 sequences in its table, and approximately 22% of those were observed once. Around 2.8% of the sample comes from the top ten. This sample was also put to use in a study of T cells expressing NK-cell markers. The second study's authors report: TCR beta cDNA libraries were prepared using 5'RACE template switching, which introduced a universal primer site and unique molecular identifiers.

The sample was CD4+ T cells sorted from PBMCs, taken 11 to 12 days after vaccination. The source of these receptors is a man between 45 and 60 years old who received an inactivated influenza vaccine. Donor details come from another sample of the same person, matched by shared clones.

This clonotype has only a few counts. This chain joins TRBV29-1 and TRBJ2-7; a possible D gene is TRBD2 (7 bases). Per germline, CDR1 SQVTM and CDR2 ANQGSEA. V lost 7 bases and J lost 7, with 32 bases in between. CDR3 length: 17 amino acids. The CDR3 nucleotides read TGCAGCGGGGCGGGGGCATCGAGCTCCTACGAGGGTACGGAGCAGTACTTC. Its translation is CSGAGASSSYEGTEQYF.

In its sample, this clonotype was seen a few times. V gene TRBV29-1 combines with J gene TRBJ2-7; 7 bases are a match to TRBD1. V was clipped by 7 bases and J by 6 bases; unmatched bases: 9. In germline, CDR1 is SQVTM, CDR2 ANQGSEA. CDR3 length: 12 residues. CDR3 region: CSATLTGSEQYF. The CDR3 DNA sequence: TGCAGCGCCACCCTGACAGGGTCCGAGCAGTACTTC.

Turning to this clonotype: A much more abundant neighbour one base away suggests this may be a read error. The chain is built from TRBV7-9 and TRBJ1-1, with TRBD1 matching over 8 bases. After removal of 4 bases from V and 4 bases from J, the junction contained 2 bases not matched to a gene. This CDR3 is built from 13 residues. Germline CDR1 is SEHNR and CDR2 is FQNEAQ (reference sequence). For the CDR3, the DNA is TGTGCCAGCAGCTGGACAGGGACCACTGAAGCTTTCTTT. Translating gives CASSWTGTTEAFF.

Ten or more counts support this clonotype. The chain is built from TRBV12-3 or TRBV12-4 and TRBJ2-7, with a possible D match to TRBD2 (6 bases). Trimming pared 6 bases from V and 6 bases from J, leaving 12 bases between. The CDR3 length is 12 residues. CDR3 sequence (DNA): TGTGCCAGCAGCCTTAGCGGCACCGAGCAGTACTTC. The encoded protein is CASSLSGTEQYF.

The rearrangement links TRBV12-3 or TRBV12-4 to TRBJ1-4, with TRBD1 as a possible D gene (5 bases). V lost 6 bases, J lost 5 bases, and 10 bases lay in between. This CDR3 spans 13 amino acids. The CDR3 DNA follows: TGTGCCAGCAGCCCCCGGGACAATGAAAAACTGTTTTTT. Translating it yields CASSPRDNEKLFF.

The CDR3 is CATSRDQGANYGYTF. The CDR3 DNA sequence: TGTGCCACCAGCAGAGATCAGGGGGCGAACTATGGCTACACCTTC. The chain employs TRBV15 and TRBJ1-2, with 8 bases matching TRBD1. CDR3 length equals 15 residues. Losses at the gene ends were 0 bases for V and 2 bases for J; bases not matched to a gene: 2. Germline CDR1 LNHNV, CDR2 YYDKDF (reference sequence).

The chain combines TRBV5-1 with TRBJ2-1, with TRBD1 identical over 10 bases. This CDR3 region has 13 residues. J was trimmed by 8 bases and V by 6 bases; bases with no gene match: 5. Per the germline V gene, CDR1 is SGHRS and CDR2 is YFSETQ. CDR3: CASKGQGLDEQFF. The CDR3 bases are TGCGCCAGCAAGGGACAGGGGTTGGATGAGCAGTTCTTC.

The rearrangement joins TRBV6-2 or TRBV6-3 to TRBJ2-7; 7 bases are shared with TRBD1. In germline, CDR1 is MNHEY, CDR2 SVGEGT. This CDR3 is built from 13 residues. V was clipped by 7 bases and J by 6 bases; unmatched bases: 9. The CDR3 region is CASTPLTGREQYF. CDR3 in DNA: TGTGCCAGCACTCCACTGACAGGGCGCGAGCAGTACTTC.

This clonotype was counted only a few times. V usage is TRBV20-1 and J usage is TRBJ1-4, with 8 nucleotides matching TRBD1. The J segment lost 3 bases and the V segment lost 4 bases, leaving 4 bases of the junction unmatched. The germline V gene has CDR1 DFQATT and CDR2 SNEGSKA (reference sequence). The CDR3 runs 14 residues. CDR3 coding DNA: TGCAGTGCTATGACAGGGGCGGCTAATGAAAAACTGTTTTTT. Amino acids: CSAMTGAANEKLFF.

This clonotype was seen more than once but under ten times. The chain links TRBV3-1 to TRBJ2-7, with 7 nucleotides matching TRBD1. The CDR3 is made up of 14 amino acids. Per the germline V gene, CDR1 is LGHDT and CDR2 is YNNKEL (reference sequence). V was clipped by 4 bases and J by 8 bases; unmatched bases: 11. The CDR3 is CASSLSGQTSKQYF. Written as DNA, the CDR3 is TGTGCCAGCAGCCTTTCGGGACAGACCAGCAAGCAGTACTTC.

A few counts support this clonotype. V gene TRBV12-3 or TRBV12-4 combines with J gene TRBJ2-2; tentatively, D is TRBD2 (6 bases). V gave up 3 bases and J gave up 4 bases, with 12 bases separating them. The CDR3 contains 15 residues. CDR3 sequence (DNA): TGTGCCAGCAGTTTGGCGGGGTGGGGCACCGGGGAGCTGTTTTTT. This codes for CASSLAGWGTGELFF.

This chain joins TRBV20-1 and TRBJ2-1, with 8 bases matching TRBD2. From germline, CDR1 is DFQATT and CDR2 SNEGSKA (reference sequence). The CDR3 runs to 14 residues. The ends lost 1 base at V and 6 bases at J; junction bases unmatched: 5. Here the CDR3 DNA reads TGCAGTGCTAGAGGCACTAGCGGCACCAATGAGCAGTTCTTC. Protein: CSARGTSGTNEQFF.

V is TRBV2 and J is TRBJ2-2; 8 bases line up with TRBD2. The CDR3 covers 14 residues. The junction had 7 bases not matched to a gene; V was cut back by 8 bases and J by 5 bases. In germline, CDR1 is SNHLY, CDR2 FYNNEI. CDR3 bases: TGTGCCAGCCGCCGGGAGGGGCGGACCGGGGAGCTGTTTTTT. Translated, it gives CASRREGRTGELFF.

A few counts support this clonotype. The CDR3 spells CASIVSSGGRETQYF. The CDR3 DNA reads TGTGCCAGCATCGTGTCTAGCGGGGGTCGAGAGACCCAGTACTTC. The chain combines TRBV6-1 with TRBJ2-5; 10 bases line up with TRBD2. The CDR3 spans 15 residues. CDR1 is MNHNS and CDR2 is SASEGT in the germline V gene. V dropped 7 bases and J dropped 4; count of bases not matched to a gene: 9.

The chain combines TRBV7-2 with TRBJ2-5; D possibly matches TRBD1 or TRBD2 (5 bases each). The ends were cut back, 7 bases at V and 4 bases at J, with 16 bases in the middle. The germline gives CDR1 SGHTA, CDR2 FQGNSA. This CDR3 region has 14 residues. CDR3 coding DNA: TGTGCCAGCATCCCCCTGAGGGGTGGAGAGACCCAGTACTTC. As protein: CASIPLRGGETQYF.

This chain links TRBV20-1 with TRBJ2-7, with 9 bases that match TRBD2. The CDR3 has 15 amino acids. The trim removed 0 bases at V and 5 bases at J, leaving 8 bases unmatched. Per the germline V gene, CDR1 is DFQATT and CDR2 is SNEGSKA (reference sequence). The DNA of the CDR3 is TGCAGTGCTAGAGATTCGGCGGGAGGGCCCGACGAGCAGTACTTC. Protein: CSARDSAGGPDEQYF.

CDR3 in DNA: TGTGCCAGCAGTCCAGGGACAGGGATAGGCTCTGGGGCCAACGTCCTGACTTTC. This codes for CASSPGTGIGSGANVLTF. J is TRBJ2-6 and V is TRBV27, with TRBD1 identical over 9 bases. The CDR3 totals 18 residues. CDR1 and CDR2 from the germline V gene are MNHEY and SMNVEV (reference sequence). V lost 5 bases, J lost 0 bases, and 8 bases stayed unmatched.

The J gene is TRBJ1-2, the V gene TRBV7-2, with no clear D. Germline V gene data show CDR1 as SGHTA and CDR2 as FQGNSA. The CDR3 sequence is 14 residues long. V was pared by 1 base and J by 4 bases, with 10 bases between. CDR3 amino acids: CASSLGERVYGYTF. The CDR3, as DNA: TGTGCCAGCAGCTTAGGGGAGCGGGTCTATGGCTACACCTTC.

V usage is TRBV5-1 and J usage is TRBJ1-1; D is uncertain. CDR1 is SGHRS, CDR2 YFSETQ, per germline. Trimming stripped 0 bases from V and 3 bases from J, with 6 bases between. This CDR3 is built from 13 residues. The CDR3 bases are TGCGCCAGCAGCTTGGGCTCAGACACTGAAGCTTTCTTT. As protein: CASSLGSDTEAFF. The full variable domain, its missing parts supplied by reference TRBV5-1 and TRBJ1-1, is KAGVTQTPRYLIKTRGQQVTLSCSPISGHRSVSWYQQTPGQGLQFLFEYFSETQRNKGNFPGRFSGRQFSNSRSEMNVSTLELGDSALYLCASSLGSDTEAFFGQGTRLTVV.

The rearrangement joins TRBV5-1 to TRBJ2-7, with D perhaps matching TRBD1 or TRBD2 (6 bases each). The CDR3 consists of 16 residues. Germline assignment: CDR1 SGHRS and CDR2 YFSETQ. The ends were cut back, 5 bases at V and 0 bases at J, with 18 bases in the middle. CDR3 protein: CASREGGQSPSYEQYF. CDR3 nucleotides: TGCGCCAGCAGGGAGGGAGGACAGTCCCCCTCCTACGAGCAGTACTTC. Filled out from reference TRBV5-1 and TRBJ2-7, the complete variable domain reads KAGVTQTPRYLIKTRGQQVTLSCSPISGHRSVSWYQQTPGQGLQFLFEYFSETQRNKGNFPGRFSGRQFSNSRSEMNVSTLELGDSALYLCASREGGQSPSYEQYFGPGTRLTVT.

This clonotype has just a few counts. The rearrangement joins TRBV12-3 or TRBV12-4 to TRBJ2-3, with a tentative D call TRBD2 (6 bases). V lost 5 bases and J 0 bases, leaving 12 bases between the germline ends. The CDR3 extends over 15 amino acids. Here the CDR3 DNA reads TGTGCCAGCAGTCCTGGGGGACTTAGCACAGATACGCAGTATTTT. This translates into CASSPGGLSTDTQYF.

This clonotype has ten or more counts. V and J are TRBV7-9 and TRBJ2-1; TRBD2 aligns across 10 bases. The length of the CDR3 is 14 residues. The germline V gene encodes CDR1 SEHNR and CDR2 FQNEAQ (reference sequence). J was trimmed by 9 bases and V by 3 bases; bases with no gene match: 5. The CDR3 loop reads CASSLSGRASEQFF. In DNA, the CDR3 is TGTGCCAGCAGCTTGAGCGGGAGGGCCTCTGAGCAGTTCTTC.

This clonotype appeared a few times. The chain employs TRBV10-3 and TRBJ2-2; possible D gene TRBD2, 6 bases. CDR3 length equals 12 residues. V lost 4 bases, J lost 7 bases, and 7 bases lay in between. The germline CDR1 and CDR2 sequences are ENHRY and SYGVKD. The CDR3 loop reads CAISGGVGELFF. DNA for the CDR3: TGTGCCATCAGTGGGGGGGTCGGGGAGCTGTTTTTT.

The chain has TRBV28 and TRBJ2-7; D uncertain. Trimming left V 1 base short and J 2 bases short, with 18 bases between. CDR1 MDHEN and CDR2 SYDVKM come from the germline V gene. The CDR3 is made up of 17 amino acids. The CDR3 here is CASSLYPLLGSAYEQYF. CDR3 nucleotide sequence: TGTGCCAGCAGTTTATACCCCCTCCTCGGCAGCGCCTACGAGCAGTACTTC.

The V call is TRBV27, the J call TRBJ2-4; D not certain. Germline V gene data show CDR1 as MNHEY and CDR2 as SMNVEV (reference sequence). CDR3 length: 15 amino acids. V dropped 6 bases and J dropped 1 base, with 13 bases sitting between them. The CDR3 bases are TGTGCCAGCAGCGACACCTCCCTGGCCAAAAACATTCAGTACTTC. Translated, it gives CASSDTSLAKNIQYF.

The table lists this clonotype with a few counts. V usage is TRBV12-3 or TRBV12-4 and J usage is TRBJ1-1; D gene uncertain. Trimming took 7 bases from V and 8 from J, leaving 14 bases between them. The CDR3 totals 12 residues. The CDR3 spells CASTLASTEAFF. DNA for the CDR3: TGTGCCAGCACCCTAGCGTCGACCGAAGCTTTCTTT.

The gene calls are TRBV19 and TRBJ2-4; D is unresolved. Germline V gene lookup returns CDR1 LNHDA and CDR2 SQIVND (reference sequence). The CDR3 loop spans 13 amino acids. V dropped 5 bases and J dropped 2 bases, with 7 bases sitting between them. For the CDR3, the DNA is TGTGCCAGTAGTGTACAGACCAAAAACATTCAGTACTTC. Protein sequence: CASSVQTKNIQYF.

The chain uses TRBV7-2 and TRBJ2-3, with 10 bases aligning to TRBD2. The V segment lost 0 bases and the J segment 5 bases; nucleotides outside the gene matches: 8. This CDR3 region has 17 residues. CDR1 and CDR2 from the germline V gene are SGHTA and FQGNSA. The CDR3 DNA follows: TGTGCCAGCAGCTTAGCTCGGGCTAGCGGGAGATTAGATACGCAGTATTTT. Translation gives CASSLARASGRLDTQYF.

The V call is TRBV20-1, the J call TRBJ1-1; tentative D call: TRBD1 (6 bases). Per germline, CDR1 DFQATT and CDR2 SNEGSKA (reference sequence). CDR3 length equals 13 residues. The ends were cut back, 6 bases at V and 1 base at J, with 12 bases in the middle. This chain's CDR3 is CSAPGEGNTEAFF. Here the CDR3 DNA reads TGCAGTGCCCCAGGGGAGGGGAACACTGAAGCTTTCTTT.

V usage is TRBV23-1 and J usage is TRBJ2-7; TRBD1 agrees at 10 bases. TRBV23-1 is an open reading frame, and its role is uncertain. The CDR3 spans 16 residues. J was trimmed by 0 bases and V by 1 base; bases with no gene match: 3. The CDR3 protein is CASSQFGQGVSYEQYF. The CDR3 DNA is TGCGCCAGCAGTCAATTTGGACAGGGGGTCTCCTACGAGCAGTACTTC.